This TCR beta chain was identified in a study of blood T cell repertoires in COVID-19. Whole-study context: Sites across the United States, Italy and Spain contributed samples from acute and convalescent COVID-19.

Individuals drawn from approximately 26 US areas were about 18 to 100 years old. Participants had their cohort set by participant-reported clinical history. In the original workflow: It was from reference gene primer amplification that nucleated cell counts were estimated. Sequencing was performed with immunoSEQ multiplex PCR; in TCRdb, only in-frame clones are kept and a portion is missing. V, J and clone size are taken as reported in that table, and D and trimming were inferred from the DNA itself. The data show hundreds of thousands of clones, 85% seen once. Per germline, CDR1 SGHTA and CDR2 FQGTGA. CDR3 size: 12 residues. Trimming at V came to 4 bases and at J to 10 bases, leaving 3 bases not matched to a gene.

Sequences were obtained from PBMCs or T cells enriched from blood (not recorded which). The chain joins TRBV7-3 to TRBJ2-1; 8 nucleotides line up with TRBD2. This sequence was found in a woman younger than 45 who had been exposed to COVID-19. The CDR3: CASSSQRGEQFF. The DNA of the CDR3 is TGTGCCAGCAGCTCCCAGCGGGGGGAGCAGTTCTTC.